This T cell receptor beta chain was sequenced in a study of blood T cells in healthy people across ages (dated by TCRdb to between 2015 and 2016). About the full investigation: Template switching captured roughly one uniquely barcoded TCR beta cDNA molecule per two T cells in model experiments. The donors were split into four age groups: young (average about 15 years), middle-aged (around 37), aged (roughly 60) and long-lived (approximately 80). Two additional independent replicas of 1 million unique cDNA reads from the same blood draw were analyzed for two donors (one aged 18 to 29 and one aged 80 or older). The study measured age-related changes in TCR beta repertoire diversity using deep sequencing normalized with unique cDNA molecular identifiers. General study outcomes and caveats: Because the CMV infection status of the donors was unknown, age-related changes in expanded clonotypes may potentially have been confounded. Compared with the aged group, more naive CD4+ T cells, fewer expanded clones and increased TCR diversity were shown by the long-lived group, suggesting age selection. Bulk unsorted PBMC profiling prevented conclusive comparison of naive and antigen-experienced compartments. Estimates of total diversity based on one million sequenced T cells were regarded as lower bounds and as underestimates. Observed TCR beta diversity correlated strongly with the percentage of naive T cells measured by flow cytometry. As age increased, observed TCR beta diversity per million T cells dropped in a roughly linear way, and a significant reduction was already evident by age 40.

The CDR3 numbers 14 residues from cysteine through phenylalanine. The CDR3 DNA has 42 bases and is translated from base 1. V loses 3 bases, J loses 3 bases, and the germline ends lie 12 bases apart. Taken from the germline V gene (reference sequence), the CDR1 and CDR2 loops are DFQATT and SNEGSKA. The library was prepared using 5' RACE. The data were produced on an Illumina HiSeq 2500. The second PCR ran for about 7 to 11 cycles and used a J-beta primer mix along with a sample-barcoded 5' primer. Each TCR beta cDNA molecule received a unique molecular identifier from a template-switch 5' adaptor carrying 12 random nucleotides. Each sample yielded at least 2.5 million CDR3-containing paired-end reads. The Mint cDNA synthesis kit, primed by a TRBC-specific oligonucleotide, was used to synthesize first-strand cDNA from all RNA. Following uracil-DNA glycosylase treatment, all cDNA underwent a first 18-cycle PCR with the universal primers M1SS and BC2_uni_R. On the authors' methods: Each sample was normalized by randomly selecting 1 million high-quality reads, each carrying a distinct molecular identifier. Instead of being binned into consensus sequences, reads with shared molecular identifiers were discarded. MiTCR, run with a Q25 quality threshold and the strictest error-elimination algorithm, handled CDR3 identification, clonotype clustering and error correction. A nonparametric unseen species model with Euler transformation was used to estimate a lower bound on total TCR beta diversity. TCRdb reworked the public reads: Q25 trimming with fastp, MiXCR clone assembly, productive beta chains retained. All rows with the same CDR3 protein become a single entry with the most common DNA and genes. In this record, the V and J calls reflect TCRdb's handling and not the investigators' own analysis. The sample table records 550,000 to 650,000 distinct CDR3 sequences; about 28% of these occur just once. The ten largest clones represent about 3.9% of the sample.

This clonotype was observed a handful of times. No cognate antigen has been identified for it. Base qualities are not at hand, and no much larger clone is one base apart. The donors were roughly 40 Caucasian individuals from Russia, aged 6 to 90 years, who were systemically healthy. Each donor gave around 9.8 milliliters of peripheral blood, collected into EDTA-treated Vacutainer tubes. Ficoll-Paque density-gradient centrifugation was used to isolate PBMCs, with at least 6.5 million per sample. Total RNA was extracted from PBMCs with Trizol reagent, with at least 6 micrograms obtained per sample. Naive CD45RAhigh/CD27high T cell percentages were measured by flow cytometry on a PBMC aliquot from every donor. This same sample was also taken into another study, of T cells of mothers and their children. As noted in the second study: Nine systemically healthy Caucasian individuals, comprising three mothers and their six children, were included as donors. cDNA synthesis consumed the entire amount of extracted RNA, loaded at around 1.5 ug RNA in each 15 ul reaction. Sample barcodes and 2-4 random nucleotides were added via the M1S primer in the second PCR. Each mother yielded over 9.5 million TCR beta CDR3 reads and each child 3 million to 3.5 million reads. Thymic selection similarly shapes TCR recombination output in related and unrelated pairs, with minor effect from inherited differences. Normalized repertoire overlap was always slightly but never significantly higher in related than unrelated mother-child pairs. No persistent microchimeric T cell clones were found, with a detection sensitivity of around 100 clones per million clonotypes. Deep NGS was used in the study to compare the TCR beta repertoires of mothers and children and to look for features that separate related mother-child pairs from unrelated individuals. Mothers averaged approximately 41 +/- 4 years of age and children averaged about 10 +/- 4 years. After adapters were ligated using NEBNext reagents, the libraries underwent 100+100 nt paired-end sequencing on an Illumina HiSeq 2000. Mother and child libraries were prepared a month apart and sequenced in separate runs to prevent cross-contamination. Each donor had between about 500,000 and 2,300,000 distinct TCR beta clonotypes identified. Naive TCR beta clonotypes were estimated from low-frequency clonotypes matched to each donor's FACS-determined naive share, without sorting.

The rearrangement combines TRBV20-1 with TRBJ2-1; no confident D gene assignment can be made. Source material: blood. The TCR sequence derives from a boy younger than 10 in good health. The CDR3 has the sequence CSASGARGYNEQFF. The sequenced DNA: TGCAGTGCTAGTGGTGCGAGAGGCTACAATGAGCAGTTCTTC.